The sequence of this T cell receptor (beta chain) was determined in a study of shared clonotypes between healthy human individuals. At the level of the study: Donor ages ranged 18 to 49 years: two women, a few men.

The repertoire was sequenced with immunoSEQ multiplex PCR; TCRdb's copy has only in-frame clones and lacks some. Among some 2,500,000 clones, 80% to 95% were seen once, and the ten largest hold around 0.38%. Study results and caveats: The represented genetic and exposure-history diversity was limited by the small number of donors. Non-shared clonotypes had lower generation probabilities than clonotypes shared by all four sorted-subset donors.

As for this clone: Its target is unknown.

Germline V gene sequence: CDR1 SGHNT, CDR2 YYREEE (reference sequence). The CDR3 covers 15 residues. Trimming left V 4 bases short and J 0 bases short, with 13 bases between. All donors qualified as healthy HIV-negative adults and had experienced no recent acute infections or vaccinations. The receptor was derived from a man younger than 30 in good health. Some clones in this sample may be carry-over from other donors' samples. Source material: naive CD4+ T cells from PBMCs. Subset in this sample: CD45RA+ positively selected. This chain connects TRBV5-4 to TRBJ1-2; D perhaps matches TRBD1 (5 bases). The CDR3 region has the DNA TGTGCCAGCAGCAAGGACAAATTCCCTAACTATGGCTACACCTTC. Translated: CASSKDKFPNYGYTF.